These 22 T cell receptor beta chains came from one sample sequenced in a study of cytomegalovirus exposure and HLA in healthy donors. 13 Jbeta primers and 60 Vbeta primers were used for the PCR. Some clones are missing from TCRdb's copy, which holds only in-frame ones; the method was immunoSEQ multiplex PCR. The repertoire holds about 210,000 clones, with 82% as singletons. The sample was PBMCs. All receptors come from a man aged 35 to 55 in good health and CMV-seropositive.

The J gene is TRBJ1-5, the V gene TRBV6-4, with 7 nucleotides matching TRBD1. The germline CDR1 and CDR2 sequences are MRHNA and SNTAGT. The CDR3 length is 20 residues. V dropped 7 bases and J dropped 2; count of bases not matched to a gene: 23. The CDR3 sequence is CASIPPPFSGQLTGNQPQHF. In DNA form, the CDR3 reads TGTGCCAGCATTCCACCCCCCTTCTCGGGACAGCTTACGGGCAATCAGCCCCAGCATTTT.

This rearrangement joins TRBV2 to TRBJ2-2; D is undetermined. V was cut by 7 bases and J by 4 bases, with 13 bases left in between. Germline CDR1 reads SNHLY; CDR2 reads FYNNEI. The CDR3 totals 14 residues. CDR3 in amino acids: CASNRDIFTGELFF. CDR3 bases: TGTGCCAGCAATAGAGACATCTTCACCGGGGAGCTGTTTTTT.

The chain recombines TRBV11-2 with TRBJ2-7, with 7 bases identical to TRBD1. Germline-derived CDR1 and CDR2 are SGHAT and FQNNGV. V dropped 1 base and J dropped 4; count of bases not matched to a gene: 1. The CDR3 loop spans 13 amino acids. The CDR3 nucleotides read TGTGCCAGCAGCTTAGCACAGGGGTACGAGCAGTACGTC. Residues: CASSLAQGYEQYV.

The sample holds a few counts of this clone. V and J are TRBV5-6 and TRBJ1-1, with a possible D match to TRBD1 (6 bases). Germline CDR1 is SGHDT and CDR2 is YYEEEE. The CDR3 length is 14 residues. The V and J ends lost 4 bases and 1 base respectively, with 11 bases between them. The CDR3 DNA sequence: TGTGCCAGCAGCGACACAGGGCGGAACACTGAAGCTTTCTTT. It codes for CASSDTGRNTEAFF.

This clone is deemed medium-sized. The gene calls are TRBV19 and TRBJ1-1, with a weak D call TRBD1 (6 bases). Trimming stripped 9 bases from V and 0 bases from J, with 11 bases between. From germline, CDR1 is LNHDA and CDR2 SQIVND (reference sequence). There are 13 residues in the CDR3. The CDR3 DNA sequence: TGTGCCAGCGGGACATCCATGAACACTGAAGCTTTCTTT. Its translation: CASGTSMNTEAFF.

J is TRBJ2-7 and V is TRBV7-9; D may be TRBD2 (6 bases). The ends were cut back, 5 bases at V and 3 bases at J, with 17 bases in the middle. The CDR3 length is 15 residues. The germline gives CDR1 SEHNR, CDR2 FQNEAQ (reference sequence). The CDR3 nucleotides read TGTGCCAGCAGCCCCCGGAGGGCCGGATTCTACGAGCAGTACTTC. This gives the protein CASSPRRAGFYEQYF.

The rearrangement links TRBV19 to TRBJ1-1; D may be TRBD1 (5 bases). CDR3 length: 15 residues. Looked up from germline, CDR1 is LNHDA and CDR2 is SQIVND (reference sequence). V lost 1 base and J lost 6, with 15 bases in between. The CDR3 protein is CASSIGGRASAEAFF. The CDR3 nucleotides are TGTGCCAGTAGTATAGGGGGCAGAGCTAGCGCTGAAGCTTTCTTT.

CDR3 sequence: CASSYSGTDSYNEQFF. The CDR3 bases are TGTGCCAGCAGTTATTCCGGGACTGACTCCTACAATGAGCAGTTCTTC. The chain has TRBV6-5 and TRBJ2-1, with D possibly TRBD2 on 6 matching bases. CDR1 is MNHEY and CDR2 is SVGAGI in the germline V gene. This CDR3 has 16 amino acids. Trimming shortened V by 3 bases and J by 0 bases, and 12 bases separated the two germline ends.

CDR3 sequence reads: CASSSEREENTEAFF. The CDR3 DNA follows: TGTGCCAGCAGCTCAGAGCGCGAGGAGAACACTGAAGCTTTCTTT. The chain joins TRBV11-3 to TRBJ1-1; D call uncertain. CDR3 length: 15 amino acids. Germline V gives CDR1 SGHNT, CDR2 YENEEA. V shed 4 bases and J shed 1 base, with 13 bases lying between them.

The chain has TRBV11-3 and TRBJ2-7; D may be TRBD2 (6 bases). Trimming cost V 5 bases and J 5 bases, with 10 bases left between them. The CDR3 runs to 12 residues. CDR1 is SGHNT, CDR2 YENEEA, per germline. For the CDR3, the DNA is TGTGCCAGCAGCCCCGGGGAGGACGAGCAGTACTTC. Its translation: CASSPGEDEQYF.

The chain carries TRBV5-1 and TRBJ2-7, with D possibly TRBD1 on 5 matching bases. The ends were cut back, 8 bases at V and 1 base at J, with 7 bases in the middle. Per germline, CDR1 SGHRS and CDR2 YFSETQ. The CDR3 spans 11 residues. CDR3 protein: CARQVSYEQYF. CDR3 DNA: TGCGCCAGACAGGTTTCCTACGAGCAGTACTTC. The entire variable domain, with the rest obtained from reference TRBV5-1 and TRBJ2-7, is as follows: KAGVTQTPRYLIKTRGQQVTLSCSPISGHRSVSWYQQTPGQGLQFLFEYFSETQRNKGNFPGRFSGRQFSNSRSEMNVSTLELGDSALYLCARQVSYEQYFGPGTRLTVT.

The chain employs TRBV30 and TRBJ1-2; no firm D call. With 3 bases removed from V and 8 bases from J, the gap between germline ends came to 7 bases. CDR1 and CDR2 (germline): GTSNPN, SVGIG (reference sequence). This CDR3 comprises 10 residues. The CDR3 coding sequence is TGTGCCTGGAGATCGGTGGGCTACACCTTC. It translates to CAWRSVGYTF.

The genes are TRBV29-1 and TRBJ2-1, with 7 bases fitting TRBD1. The germline gives CDR1 SQVTM, CDR2 ANQGSEA. V lost 3 bases to trimming and J lost 0 bases; unmatched junction nucleotides: 2. The CDR3 has 14 residues. Here the CDR3 DNA reads TGCAGCGTTGAGAGGGACAGCTCCTACAATGAGCAGTTCTTC. Translation gives CSVERDSSYNEQFF.

The chain recombines TRBV30 with TRBJ2-5, with D possibly TRBD2 on 6 matching bases. This CDR3 region has 14 residues. V was trimmed by 5 bases and J by 5 bases, leaving 18 bases between them. The germline V gene encodes CDR1 GTSNPN and CDR2 SVGIG (reference sequence). The CDR3: CAWGGSNSWETQYF. CDR3 nucleotides: TGTGCCTGGGGGGGGAGTAATAGTTGGGAGACCCAGTACTTC.

The chain is built from TRBV29-1 and TRBJ1-2, with 7 bases matching TRBD1. The CDR3 has 12 amino acids. CDR1 is SQVTM and CDR2 is ANQGSEA in the germline V gene. V trimming: 3 bases; J trimming: 4 bases; junction bases outside the gene matches: 2. CDR3 amino acids: CSVEGQPYGYTF. For the CDR3, the DNA is TGCAGCGTTGAGGGACAGCCCTATGGCTACACCTTC.

The chain employs TRBV2 and TRBJ1-2, with 9 bases identical to TRBD1. This CDR3 comprises 13 residues. J lost 8 bases, V lost 6 bases, and 7 bases had no gene match. The germline CDR1 and CDR2 sequences are SNHLY and FYNNEI. CDR3 in DNA: TGTGCCAGCAGAGAACAGGGGGCTGGAGGCTACACCTTC. Translated, it gives CASREQGAGGYTF.

CDR3 nucleotide sequence: TGTGCCAGCAGCCTCGGGACAGGAAGTAACTATGGCTACACCTTC. Translation gives CASSLGTGSNYGYTF. The rearrangement joins TRBV2 to TRBJ1-2, with 8 bases identical to TRBD1. From germline, CDR1 is SNHLY and CDR2 FYNNEI. After removal of 6 bases from V and 1 base from J, the junction contained 7 bases not matched to a gene. The CDR3 runs 15 residues.

The chain links TRBV27 to TRBJ1-3; no clear D. Germline CDR1 MNHEY, CDR2 SMNVEV (reference sequence). The CDR3 extends over 15 amino acids. Deletions cut 0 bases from V and 0 bases from J, with 6 bases between. For the CDR3, the DNA is TGTGCCAGCAGTTTATCCAGCGGCTCTGGAAACACCATATATTTT. This translates into CASSLSSGSGNTIYF.

This clone has just one count. The chain employs TRBV7-6 and TRBJ2-5; 8 positions match TRBD2. The DNA end favors TRBJ2-7, so the J call may be wrong. The CDR3 is made up of 15 amino acids. The germline V gene has CDR1 SGHVS and CDR2 FNYEAQ. This CDR3 reads CASSPRLARTYEQYF. DNA for the CDR3: TGTGCCAGCAGCCCTAGACTAGCGCGGACCTACGAGCAGTACTTC.

This clone was picked up one time. The chain combines TRBV6-6 with TRBJ2-5, with D possibly TRBD1 on 5 matching bases. The CDR3 is made up of 14 amino acids. Looked up from germline, CDR1 is MNHNY and CDR2 is SVGAGI (reference sequence). V shed 8 bases and J shed 5 bases, with 18 bases lying between them. The CDR3 bases are TGTGCCAGCTTCCGAGACAGTTCTGTGGAGACCCAGTACTTC. It is translated as CASFRDSSVETQYF.

This clone appeared a few times. The chain uses TRBV7-2 and TRBJ2-3; the D is unclear. Between the trimmed V and J ends, which lost 1 base and 4 bases, there was a span of 6 bases. Germline V CDR1 and CDR2: SGHTA, FQGNSA. The CDR3 is made up of 13 amino acids. The CDR3 DNA follows: TGTGCCAGCAGCTTAGGGGCCTCAGATACGCAGTATTTT. Translation gives CASSLGASDTQYF.

This chain joins TRBV11-2 and TRBJ2-7; D is perhaps TRBD2 (6 bases). The CDR3 is 16 amino acids. Germline V gene sequence: CDR1 SGHAT, CDR2 FQNNGV. V was trimmed by 0 bases and J by 4 bases, leaving 16 bases between them. This chain's CDR3 is CASSLDRTGEAYEQYF. DNA for the CDR3: TGTGCCAGCAGCTTAGATCGCACCGGGGAGGCGTACGAGCAGTACTTC.